The 30 T cell receptor beta chains presented below share a single source sample, sequenced in a study of tumor-infiltrating lymphocytes in primary liver carcinoma. The investigators made TCR beta cDNA from roughly 460 ng total RNA, using a constant-region primer. ARM-PCR was slightly modified, and three nested multiplex PCR rounds with it gave rise to the TCR beta libraries. The first two PCR rounds used TRBV1-TRBV30 primers with a Cbeta primer, about 9 cycles each. TCRdb called the multiplex PCR reads again in MiXCR, with one record for every CDR3 protein. The sample lists 40,000 to 55,000 distinct CDR3 sequences, 70% to 85% occurring once. Both RNA and DNA were isolated together from approximately 22-30 mg of bulk tissue that had not been sorted. The sample taken for sequencing was liver tumor tissue from sampling region 5. As to subset: tumor region T5, tumor centre. The receptors here all came from a man aged 40-50 years with primary liver carcinoma and hepatitis B virus infection.

Comment on this clonotype: An end of the junction does not agree with germline; a read error may underlie this. The CDR3 spells CASSEALLTGQLFF. For the CDR3, the DNA is TGTGCCAGCAGTGAAGCTCTCCTCACCGGGCAGCTGTTTTTT. The gene calls are TRBV2 and TRBJ2-2, with D unclear. CDR3 length: 14 residues. The germline gives CDR1 SNHLY, CDR2 FYNNEI. The full variable domain, with the rest looked up from reference TRBV2 and TRBJ2-2, is EPEVTQTPSHQVTQMGQEVILRCVPISNHLYFYWYRQILGQKVEFLVSFYNNEISEKSEIFDDQFSVERPDGSNFTLKIRSTKLEDSAMYFCASSEALLTGQLFFGEGSRLTVL.

The CDR3 loop reads CASMTRENTEAFF. In DNA form, the CDR3 reads TGTGCCAGCATGACACGGGAGAACACTGAAGCTTTCTTT. This chain uses TRBV6-5 with TRBJ1-1; unclear D gene. V was trimmed by 7 bases and J by 1 base, leaving 10 bases between them. The CDR3 has 13 residues. Germline V gene sequence: CDR1 MNHEY, CDR2 SVGAGI.

Of note for this clonotype: At one end the junction does not follow the germline gene, possibly because of a read error. This chain connects TRBV6-5 to TRBJ2-7; D is undetermined. The CDR3 loop spans 15 amino acids. CDR1 MNHEY and CDR2 SVGAGI come from the germline V gene. This CDR3 is CANTYSRPGTYEQCF. The CDR3 bases are TGTGCCAACACCTACTCCCGGCCAGGCACCTACGAGCAGTGCTTC.

On this clonotype: Germline is not matched at one junction end, which may reflect a read error. This rearrangement joins TRBV6-5 to TRBJ2-1; D not certain. Germline CDR1 MNHEY, CDR2 SVGAGI. This CDR3 has 13 residues. The CDR3 protein is CASSYTGNNEEFF. The CDR3 coding sequence is TGTGCCAGTAGTTACACTGGCAACAATGAGGAGTTCTTC.

Concerning this clonotype itself: A read error may account for a junction end that differs from germline. This chain connects TRBV29-1 to TRBJ2-7; D remains unclear. CDR1 is SQVTM, CDR2 ANQGSEA, per germline. CDR3 length: 13 amino acids. The CDR3 DNA follows: TGCAGCGTTTTCGGGCAGGCCGCCTACGAGCACTACTTC. Protein sequence: CSVFGQAAYEHYF.

The V gene is TRBV5-6, the J gene TRBJ1-2; maybe TRBD1 (5 bases). Germline V CDR1 and CDR2: SGHDT, YYEEEE. This CDR3 has 15 residues. Trimming removed 6 bases at V and 4 bases at J, with 19 bases between. The CDR3: CASTMSPRGGYGYTF. The CDR3 DNA is TGTGCCAGCACCATGAGTCCAAGGGGTGGCTATGGCTACACCTTC. Based on the CDR3 plus reference TRBV5-6 and TRBJ1-2, the full variable domain is DAGVTQSPTHLIKTRGQQVTLRCSPKSGHDTVSWYQQALGQGPQFIFQYYEEEERQRGNFPDRFSGHQFPNYSSELNVNALLLGDSALYLCASTMSPRGGYGYTFGSGTRLTVV.

The J gene is TRBJ2-5, the V gene TRBV11-2; perhaps TRBD1 as D (5 bases). CDR1 and CDR2 from the germline V gene are SGHAT and FQNNGV. This CDR3 is 14 amino acids long. V lost 1 base, J lost 11 bases, and 17 bases lay in between. The DNA for the CDR3 is TGTGCCAGCAGCTTAGTGGACACGCGAGCGACACAGTACTTC. Amino acid sequence: CASSLVDTRATQYF.

As for this clonotype: The CDR3 carries no conserved terminal phenylalanine or tryptophan, so it likely arises from a read error. The genes are TRBV2 and TRBJ2-7; tentative D call: TRBD2 (6 bases). The CDR3 is 12 residues long. The V gene's germline CDR1 is SNHLY and CDR2 FYNNEI. V was pared by 3 bases and J by 6 bases, with 9 bases between. CDR3 sequence: CASSDSGLEQYS. As DNA, the CDR3 is TGTGCCAGCAGTGATAGCGGTCTCGAGCAGTACTCC.

The genes are TRBV29-1 and TRBJ2-7; 8 bases match TRBD2. This CDR3 is 13 amino acids long. Germline V lookup: CDR1 SQVTM, CDR2 ANQGSEA. With 7 bases clipped from V and 3 bases from J, the junction kept 8 bases outside the gene matches. In nucleotides, the CDR3 is TGCAGCGCCTCCGCCGGGAGGGACTACGAGCAGTACTTC. Protein: CSASAGRDYEQYF.

In this sample, this clonotype turned up many times. V usage is TRBV12-3 or TRBV12-4 and J usage is TRBJ2-1, with a weak D call TRBD2 (5 bases). V lost 6 bases and J 5 bases, leaving 8 bases between the germline ends. The CDR3 is 12 amino acids. CDR3 amino acids: CASRDSNNEQFF. The DNA of the CDR3 is TGTGCCAGCAGGGACTCAAACAATGAGCAGTTCTTC.

The sample holds a few counts of this clonotype. This could be a read error, since a much larger clone is one nucleotide away. The chain links TRBV6-6 to TRBJ2-7, with TRBD2 matching 13 bases. CDR3 size: 16 residues. Per the germline V gene, CDR1 is MNHNY and CDR2 is SVGAGI (reference sequence). CDR3 bases: TGTGCCAGCAGTCTCACTAGCGGGAGGGGTTCCTGCGAGCAGTACTTC. Translated, it gives CASSLTSGRGSCEQYF.

For this clonotype: Germline is not matched at one junction end, which may reflect a read error. This chain links TRBV4-2 with TRBJ1-4, with TRBD1 as a possible D gene (6 bases). This CDR3 region has 15 residues. Per germline, CDR1 LGHNA and CDR2 YNFKEQ. CDR3 region: CGRSQDQGFGGKLSF. The CDR3 bases are TGTGGCAGGAGCCAAGACCAGGGGTTCGGTGGAAAACTGTCTTTT.

Concerning this clonotype itself: One end of the junction varies from germline; a read error may be responsible. The chain is built from TRBV11-2 and TRBJ2-5; D remains ambiguous. Germline V CDR1 and CDR2: SGHAT, FQNNGV. This CDR3 contains 13 residues. The CDR3 spells CANTLDFLETPYF. The CDR3 coding sequence is TGTGCCAACACCTTAGACTTTCTGGAGACCCCGTACTTC.

A remark on this clonotype: An end of the junction differs from the germline gene, which may be a read error. The CDR3: CTSSRRGLANEKLFF. CDR3 DNA sequence: TGCACCAGCAGCCGCCGCGGGTTAGCTAATGAAAAACTGTTTTTT. The gene calls are TRBV4-1 and TRBJ1-4; D call uncertain. Germline V CDR1 and CDR2: MGHRA, YSYEKL. The CDR3 has 15 amino acids.

Concerning this clonotype itself: At one boundary the junction diverges from the germline segment, which might be a read error. The chain uses TRBV6-5 and TRBJ2-7, with a possible D match to TRBD2 (6 bases). The CDR3 sequence is 15 residues long. Germline V gene lookup returns CDR1 MNHEY and CDR2 SVGAGI. This chain's CDR3 is CVSSYWRDGNYERYF. The CDR3 region has the DNA TGTGTCAGCAGTTACTGGCGGGACGGTAACTACGAGCGGTACTTC.

The V and J genes are TRBV5-5 and TRBJ2-1; TRBD2 matches 8 bases. CDR3 length equals 15 residues. V lost 1 base to trimming and J lost 9 bases; unmatched junction nucleotides: 9. The germline gives CDR1 SGHKS, CDR2 YYEKEE (reference sequence). The CDR3 DNA sequence: TGTGCCAGCAGCTTGTCTGGCGGGAGGTTGGGTGAGCAGTTCTTC. It is translated as CASSLSGGRLGEQFF.

The chain joins TRBV29-1 to TRBJ1-2; a possible D gene is TRBD1 (5 bases). Germline V gene sequence: CDR1 SQVTM, CDR2 ANQGSEA. The length of the CDR3 is 12 residues. This CDR3 is CGVGSDSYGYTF. The CDR3 region has the DNA TGCGGTGTCGGCTCTGACAGCTATGGCTACACCTTC.

This clonotype was recorded many times. The chain is built from TRBV30 and TRBJ2-3; TRBD2 might be the D (6 bases). This CDR3 has 15 amino acids. V lost 0 bases, J lost 2 bases, and 12 bases lay in between. Germline V gives CDR1 GTSNPN, CDR2 SVGIG (reference sequence). The CDR3 DNA reads as TGTGCCTGGAGTGTACTTGGCGGGATCACAGATACGCAGTATTTT. Its protein is CAWSVLGGITDTQYF.

This clonotype has ten or more counts. The chain carries TRBV4-1 and TRBJ1-3; perhaps TRBD1 as D (6 bases). Trimming removed 2 bases from V and 0 bases from J, with 23 bases in between. The CDR3 sequence is 20 residues long. Per the germline V gene, CDR1 is MGHRA and CDR2 is YSYEKL. The CDR3: CASSQLSAGVVQHSGNTIYF. DNA for the CDR3: TGCGCCAGCAGCCAACTCTCCGCAGGGGTGGTGCAGCACTCTGGAAACACCATATATTTT.

This clonotype was observed at least ten times. The genes are TRBV12-3 or TRBV12-4 and TRBJ1-1; possibly TRBD1 for D (5 bases). The CDR3 has 12 residues. Trimming removed 4 bases from V and 10 bases from J, with 13 bases in between. The CDR3 DNA follows: TGTGCCAGCAGTTCCCCGGGACGTGGAGCTTTCTTT. Translated: CASSSPGRGAFF.

This clonotype was counted a single time. The rearrangement uses TRBV28 and TRBJ2-1, with 10 bases that match TRBD2. Germline-derived CDR1 and CDR2 are MDHEN and SYDVKM. The CDR3 extends over 23 amino acids. V lost 4 bases, J lost 1 base, and 25 bases stayed unmatched. In nucleotides, the CDR3 is TGTGCCAGCAGTTCCCTCAGCGGGAGGGCCGGTTTGCGGGAGAGTAGATCCTACAATGAGCAGTTCTTC. Encoded protein: CASSSLSGRAGLRESRSYNEQFF.

To note about this clonotype: The conserved phenylalanine or tryptophan normally closing the CDR3 is absent here, so this likely arose from a read error. This rearrangement joins TRBV18 to TRBJ1-3; D call uncertain. Germline assignment: CDR1 KGHSH and CDR2 LQKENI. CDR3 length: 15 residues. Trimming pared 2 bases from V and 0 bases from J, leaving 8 bases between. The CDR3: CASSPGKSSGNTIYL. The CDR3 nucleotides are TGTGCCAGCTCACCAGGGAAAAGCTCTGGAAACACCATATATCTT.

Turning to this clonotype: Lacking the conserved final phenylalanine or tryptophan, this CDR3 likely reflects a read error. The rearrangement links TRBV29-1 to TRBJ2-5, with TRBD2 identical over 8 bases. This CDR3 has 14 residues. Germline V gives CDR1 SQVTM, CDR2 ANQGSEA. V shed 6 bases, J shed 5 bases, and the junction held 11 bases outside the gene matches. The CDR3 DNA sequence: TGCAGCGTGACCCCGGGAGGGATCCGGGAGACCCAGTACTTA. Translated: CSVTPGGIRETQYL.

The rearrangement uses TRBV11-1 and TRBJ2-2; the D gene is possibly TRBD2 (5 bases). CDR3 size: 13 residues. V was shortened by 2 bases and J by 8 bases, with 9 bases between the two germline ends. Germline CDR1 SGHAT, CDR2 FQDESV (reference sequence). The CDR3 loop is CASSLLASGELFF. The CDR3 nucleotides are TGTGCCAGCAGCTTACTAGCTAGTGGGGAGCTGTTTTTT.

The V call is TRBV29-1, the J call TRBJ1-5, with D perhaps TRBD1 (5 bases). Germline-derived CDR1 and CDR2 are SQVTM and ANQGSEA. This CDR3 is built from 15 residues. CDR3 loop: CIVATGGGNNQPQHF. CDR3 bases: TGCATTGTCGCAACCGGGGGTGGTAACAATCAGCCCCAGCATTTT. The full variable domain, its missing parts supplied by reference TRBV29-1 and TRBJ1-5, is SAVISQKPSRDICQRGTSLTIQCQVDSQVTMMFWYRQQPGQSLTLIATANQGSEATYESGFVIDKFPISRPNLTFSTLTVSNMSPEDSSIYLCIVATGGGNNQPQHFGDGTRLSIL.

This clonotype was seen at least ten times. This chain uses TRBV28 with TRBJ2-3; D is perhaps TRBD2 (5 bases). V was trimmed by 5 bases and J by 4 bases, leaving 7 bases between them. CDR1 is MDHEN, CDR2 SYDVKM, per germline. The CDR3 runs to 12 residues. CDR3 in amino acids: CASSLGADTQYF. The CDR3 DNA reads as TGTGCCAGCAGTCTCGGGGCAGATACGCAGTATTTT.

This clonotype has only one observation. This chain connects TRBV11-2 to TRBJ2-5, with D perhaps given as TRBD1 or TRBD2 (6 bases each). Trimming pared 5 bases from V and 4 bases from J, leaving 20 bases between. The CDR3 spans 16 residues. The germline V gene has CDR1 SGHAT and CDR2 FQNNGV. Here the CDR3 reads CASSQYSGEGGETQYF. The CDR3 region has the DNA TGTGCCAGCAGCCAATATTCGGGAGAGGGGGGAGAGACCCAGTACTTC.

On this clonotype: The junction departs from germline at one end; a sequencing error may be responsible. The rearrangement joins TRBV11-1 to TRBJ2-1; D possibly corresponds to TRBD1 (5 bases). Germline loops: CDR1 SGHAT, CDR2 FQDESV (reference sequence). The CDR3 is 16 amino acids. Written as DNA, the CDR3 is TGTGCCAGCAGCTATCCTACAGGTGGCAGTTATAATGAGCAATTCTTC. Protein sequence: CASSYPTGGSYNEQFF.

Concerning this clonotype itself: At one boundary the junction diverges from the germline segment, which might be a read error. The V and J genes are TRBV10-3 and TRBJ2-3; 7 nucleotides align to TRBD2. CDR1 is ENHRY and CDR2 is SYGVKD in the germline V gene. This CDR3 is 15 amino acids long. The DNA of the CDR3 is TGTGCCACCAGTGCTGAGACTAGCAGGACCTATACGCAGTATTTT. Amino acid sequence: CATSAETSRTYTQYF.

This clonotype was counted a single time. One end of the junction does not line up with germline, which may come from a read error. V is TRBV28 and J is TRBJ1-1; perhaps TRBD1 as D (6 bases). The length of the CDR3 is 14 residues. Germline V gives CDR1 MDHEN, CDR2 SYDVKM. The DNA of the CDR3 is TGTACCAGCAGAGAAACAGGGACGAACACTGAAGCTTTCTTT. Protein sequence: CTSRETGTNTEAFF.